This T cell receptor (beta chain) was sequenced in a study of human T cells and chemical hapten exposure. At the level of the study: Per-sample TCR yield variation was attributed mainly to small pooled library volume differences. Study results and limitations: Following DPC sensitization, TCRs present above 1 in 1000 frequency showed no change.

Individual cDNA molecules each carried unique molecular identifiers attached by the library. Study processing details: Per-sample TCR counts ranged from 23,224 to 690,600, median about 90,000. MiXCR, applied by TCRdb to the reads, yields one record per CDR3 protein. These V and J calls originate from TCRdb's pipeline instead of the authors' own analysis. The table includes about 120,000 distinct CDR3 sequences, over 7.5% detected once. Per germline, CDR1 MNHNY and CDR2 SVGAGI (reference sequence). The CDR3 sequence is 16 residues long. With 2 bases removed from V and 2 bases from J, the gap between germline ends came to 13 bases. Unfractionated whole blood yielded total RNA. This clonotype occurred many times. Antigen unknown.

The sequence derives from a human donor in good health. Some clones in this sample may be carry-over from other donors' samples. The chain employs TRBV6-6 and TRBJ2-1; D is undetermined. Sequenced sample: whole blood. The CDR3: CASSYEAENPYNEQFF. DNA for the CDR3: TGTGCCAGCAGTTACGAGGCGGAGAACCCCTACAATGAGCAGTTCTTC.